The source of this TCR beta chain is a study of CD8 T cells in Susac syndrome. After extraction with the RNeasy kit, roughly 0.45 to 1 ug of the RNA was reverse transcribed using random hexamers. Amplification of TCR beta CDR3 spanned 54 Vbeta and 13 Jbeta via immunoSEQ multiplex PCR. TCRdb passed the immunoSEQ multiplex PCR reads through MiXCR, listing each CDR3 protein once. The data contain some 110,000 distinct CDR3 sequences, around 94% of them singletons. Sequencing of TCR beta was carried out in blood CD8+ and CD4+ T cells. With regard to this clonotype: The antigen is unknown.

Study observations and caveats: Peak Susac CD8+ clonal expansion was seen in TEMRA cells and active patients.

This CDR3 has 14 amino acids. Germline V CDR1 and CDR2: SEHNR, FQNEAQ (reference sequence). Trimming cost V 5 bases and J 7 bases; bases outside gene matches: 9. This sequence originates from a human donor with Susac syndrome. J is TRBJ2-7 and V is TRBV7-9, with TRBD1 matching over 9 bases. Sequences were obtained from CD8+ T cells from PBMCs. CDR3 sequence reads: CASSAGQGVEEQYF. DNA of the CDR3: TGTGCCAGCAGCGCGGGACAGGGTGTTGAGGAGCAGTACTTC.